These T cell receptor beta chains were read from a single sample in a study of cytomegalovirus exposure and HLA in healthy donors. Produced via immunoSEQ multiplex PCR; TCRdb's table is partial and in-frame only. The profile shows approximately 150,000 clones, approximately 77% of them singletons. Sequenced sample: PBMCs. The source of these receptors is a woman between 55 and 75 years old in good health and CMV-seronegative. CDR3s include the opening cysteine and the closing phenylalanine or tryptophan. The order of the fields is V gene, D gene, J gene, clone size, CDR3 DNA, CDR3 protein. The D gene is left open where the match is weak. A clone size is listed for some rows: how often the clone was seen (once, few, many), or a class if it is expanded.

v_call: TRBV18
d_call: -
j_call: TRBJ2-1
clone_size: -
cdr3_nt: TGTGCCAGCTCAACGGGGATATCGGATGAGCAGTTCTTC
cdr3_aa: CASSTGISDEQFF

v_call: TRBV7-9
d_call: -
j_call: TRBJ2-3
clone_size: few
cdr3_nt: TGTGCCAGACTCAGGGAGGGCACAGATACGCAGTATTTT
cdr3_aa: CARLREGTDTQYF

v_call: TRBV18
d_call: -
j_call: TRBJ1-1
clone_size: -
cdr3_nt: TGTGCCAGCTTTCAGATGAACACTGAAGCTTTCTTT
cdr3_aa: CASFQMNTEAFF

v_call: TRBV27
d_call: -
j_call: TRBJ1-1
clone_size: -
cdr3_nt: TGTGCCAGCAGCCACAGGGAAAAGGACACTGAAGCTTTCTTT
cdr3_aa: CASSHREKDTEAFF

v_call: TRBV10-3
d_call: TRBD1
j_call: TRBJ1-4
clone_size: -
cdr3_nt: TGTGCCATCAGTGAACAGGGGGTTAATGAAAAACTGTTTTTT
cdr3_aa: CAISEQGVNEKLFF

v_call: TRBV28
d_call: -
j_call: TRBJ2-1
clone_size: -
cdr3_nt: TGTGCCAGCAGCCCCAGGGGGCGGGAGGGTCATGAGCAGTTCTTC
cdr3_aa: CASSPRGREGHEQFF

v_call: TRBV9
d_call: TRBD1
j_call: TRBJ1-2
clone_size: few
cdr3_nt: TGTGCCAGCAGCTCAGACAGGGGCTTCTATGGCTACACCTTC
cdr3_aa: CASSSDRGFYGYTF

v_call: TRBV19
d_call: -
j_call: TRBJ2-5
clone_size: few
cdr3_nt: TGTGCCAGTAGTATGGGGGCGTACCAAGAGACCCAGTACTTC
cdr3_aa: CASSMGAYQETQYF

v_call: TRBV27
d_call: TRBD1
j_call: TRBJ1-2
clone_size: -
cdr3_nt: TGTGCCAGCAGTTTATCGAGGGGGCGCAACTATGGCTACACCTTC
cdr3_aa: CASSLSRGRNYGYTF

v_call: TRBV28
d_call: TRBD1
j_call: TRBJ1-5
clone_size: -
cdr3_nt: TGTGCCAGCAGTCCGGGACAGGGGGCGAATCAGCCCCAGCATTTT
cdr3_aa: CASSPGQGANQPQHF